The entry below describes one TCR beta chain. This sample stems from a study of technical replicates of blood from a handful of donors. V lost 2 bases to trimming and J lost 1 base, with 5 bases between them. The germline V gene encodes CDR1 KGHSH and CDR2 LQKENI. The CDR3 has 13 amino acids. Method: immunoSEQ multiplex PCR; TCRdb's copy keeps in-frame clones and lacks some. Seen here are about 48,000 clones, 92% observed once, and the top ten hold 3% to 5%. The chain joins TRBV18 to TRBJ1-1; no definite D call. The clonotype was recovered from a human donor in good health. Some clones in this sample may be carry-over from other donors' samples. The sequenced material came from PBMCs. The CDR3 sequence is CASSPFKNTEAFF. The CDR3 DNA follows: TGTGCCAGCTCACCATTCAAGAACACTGAAGCTTTCTTT.